This T cell receptor beta chain came from a study of cytomegalovirus exposure and HLA in healthy donors. This clone was seen a few times. Its specificity is unknown. Germline V gives CDR1 LNHDA, CDR2 SQIVND (reference sequence). The CDR3 sequence is 18 residues long. V trimming: 3 bases; J trimming: 0 bases; junction bases outside the gene matches: 14. Despite likely unrecorded immune exposures, the donors were nominally healthy at the time of sampling. It was with 60 Vbeta and 13 Jbeta primers that the PCR ran. The table came from immunoSEQ multiplex PCR; TCRdb's copy has only in-frame clones and leaves some out. The sample lists some 110,000 clones, over 9% seen once, with 5% to 6.5% in the top ten. Broader study findings: Later analysis associated a missense DCLRE1C variant with TCR beta V- and J-gene trimming. 87-base-pair reads could not separate some V segments, including TRBV6-2 and TRBV6-3. Common viral pathogens were later found to be apparently linked to several of the most significant clusters.

This receptor was identified in a man aged 35 to 55 in good health and CMV-seropositive. The sequencing sample was made of PBMCs. The V and J genes are TRBV19 and TRBJ2-7, with 7 bases fitting TRBD2. CDR3 coding DNA: TGTGCCAGTAGTATTATCCCCCCTGGTGGCGGGAGCTCCTACGAGCAGTACTTC. Residues: CASSIIPPGGGSSYEQYF.